This TCR beta chain is from a study of monozygotic twins with inflammatory bowel disease. Study conclusions and caveats: The data offered no way to tell different T cell subtypes apart. Especially with disease activity, IBD patients shared fewer clonotypes with others than healthy twins did.

Remarks on this clonotype: What it binds is not known.

Germline V gene lookup returns CDR1 SGHVS and CDR2 FQNEAQ. The CDR3 has 14 residues. cDNA was made in eight separate reactions per sample. TCRdb reworked the 5' RACE reads into one entry per CDR3 protein, no DNA. This sample's table reports about 160,000 distinct CDR3 sequences. The sample consisted of blood. The receptor comes from a human donor with ulcerative colitis or Crohn's disease, or a healthy co-twin of an affected twin (not recorded which). The J gene is TRBJ1-6, the V gene TRBV7-8; absent DNA, TCRdb's TRBD1 call cannot be checked. CDR3 sequence: CASSLGDRDSPLHF.